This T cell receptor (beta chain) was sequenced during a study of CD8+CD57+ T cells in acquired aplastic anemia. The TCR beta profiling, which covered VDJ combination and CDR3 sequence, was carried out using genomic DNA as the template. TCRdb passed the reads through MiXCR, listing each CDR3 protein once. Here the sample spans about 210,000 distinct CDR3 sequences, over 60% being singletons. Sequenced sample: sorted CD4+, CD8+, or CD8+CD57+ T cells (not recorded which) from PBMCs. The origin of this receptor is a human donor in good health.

The CDR3 loop is CASSRGLRTYEQYF. CDR3 nucleotides: TGTGCCAGCAGTCGGGGCCTCAGGACCTACGAGCAGTACTTC. The V call is TRBV6-1, the J call TRBJ2-7; either TRBD1 or TRBD2 may supply D (5 bases each). Trimming pared 5 bases from V and 2 bases from J, leaving 13 bases between. Germline values: CDR1 MNHNS, CDR2 SASEGT. The CDR3 consists of 14 residues.